The T cell receptor (beta chain) under discussion was sequenced for a study of pediatric ulcerative colitis. About this clone: Antigen specificity is unknown.

The germline V gene encodes CDR1 MGHDK and CDR2 SYGVNS. The CDR3 sequence is 18 residues long. V was clipped by 1 base and J by 0 bases, with 16 bases between them. Study-level points and caveats: Substantially fewer templates came from a couple of patients' blood samples. Acute severe colitis showed lower rectal diversity from clonal expansions.

No immunosuppressive drugs were given to ulcerative colitis patients before diagnostic colonoscopy. This was a survey-level run. Repertoires were generated with immunoSEQ multiplex PCR, while TCRdb's copy carries only in-frame clones and drops some. The data contain some 14,000 clones, approximately 90% of them singletons. The receptor's source is a boy between 5 and 17 years old with moderate ulcerative colitis. The sample was blood. The gene calls are TRBV25-1 and TRBJ1-3, with a weak D call TRBD1 (5 bases). In DNA, the CDR3 is TGTGCCAGCAGTGAATGGGGCCGACTACGTCACTCTGGAAACACCATATATTTT. Protein: CASSEWGRLRHSGNTIYF.